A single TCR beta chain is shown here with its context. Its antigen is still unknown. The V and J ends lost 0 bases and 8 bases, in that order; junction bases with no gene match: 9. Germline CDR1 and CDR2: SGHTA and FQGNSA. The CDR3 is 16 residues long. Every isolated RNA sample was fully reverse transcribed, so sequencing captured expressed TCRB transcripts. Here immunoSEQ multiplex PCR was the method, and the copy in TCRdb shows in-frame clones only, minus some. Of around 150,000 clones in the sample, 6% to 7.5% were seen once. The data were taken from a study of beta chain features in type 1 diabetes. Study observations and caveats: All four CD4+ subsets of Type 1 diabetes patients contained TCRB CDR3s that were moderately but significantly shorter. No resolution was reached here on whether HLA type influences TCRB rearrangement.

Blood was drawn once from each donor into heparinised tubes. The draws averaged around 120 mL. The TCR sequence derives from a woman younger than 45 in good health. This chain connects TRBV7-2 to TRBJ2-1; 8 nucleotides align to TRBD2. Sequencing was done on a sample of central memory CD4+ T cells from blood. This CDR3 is CASSLAPSGSKYEQFF. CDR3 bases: TGTGCCAGCAGCTTAGCGCCCAGCGGGAGTAAGTATGAGCAGTTCTTC.